Shown below are 14 T cell receptor beta chains from a single sample sequenced in a study of beta chain features in type 1 diabetes. No cognate antigen is known for these TCRs. Sequencing targeted expressed TCRB transcripts, as all isolated RNA had been reverse transcribed. Method: immunoSEQ multiplex PCR; TCRdb's copy keeps in-frame clones and lacks some. The table shows 500,000 to 850,000 clones, with more than 13% occurring only once. General study points: In all four CD4+ subsets, TCRB CDR3 length was significantly, moderately reduced in type 1 diabetes.

Source material: naive CD4+ T cells from blood. The receptors here all came from a man between 18 and 35 years old with type 1 diabetes.

The chain joins TRBV10-3 to TRBJ1-1, with D unclear. Trimming removed 1 base from V and 1 base from J, with 7 bases in between. The CDR3 has 14 amino acids. CDR1 ENHRY and CDR2 SYGVKD come from the germline V gene. CDR3 sequence (DNA): TGTGCCATCAGTGAGTGGACTTCGAACACTGAAGCTTTCTTT. Protein: CAISEWTSNTEAFF.

This clone was observed a single time. The rearrangement links TRBV2 to TRBJ2-7; no clear D gene. CDR3 length: 10 residues. Trimming took 3 bases from V and 6 from J, leaving 3 bases between them. Germline V gives CDR1 SNHLY, CDR2 FYNNEI. The chain's CDR3 is CASSDVEQYF. The CDR3 bases are TGTGCCAGCAGTGATGTCGAGCAGTACTTC.

The chain links TRBV29-1 to TRBJ2-1; 9 bases match TRBD2. From germline, CDR1 is SQVTM and CDR2 ANQGSEA. The V and J ends lost 6 bases and 7 bases, in that order; junction bases with no gene match: 10. The CDR3 is made up of 14 amino acids. CDR3 DNA sequence: TGCAGCGTAGATAGCGGGAGAAGATGGAATGAGCAGTTCTTC. Translated: CSVDSGRRWNEQFF.

This clone was observed a handful of times. Other DNA sequences of this sample code for an identical CDR3. This chain links TRBV30 with TRBJ2-3, with D perhaps matching TRBD2 (5 bases). Deletions cut 1 base from V and 4 bases from J, with 9 bases between. This CDR3 region has 13 residues. In germline, CDR1 is GTSNPN, CDR2 SVGIG (reference sequence). The CDR3 bases are TGTGCCTGGAGTGGAGGGAACCCAGATACGCAGTATTTT. Translated: CAWSGGNPDTQYF.

The rearrangement uses TRBV29-1 and TRBJ2-2; 8 nucleotides match TRBD1. The V gene end was trimmed by 4 bases and the J gene end by 6 bases; junction bases not matched to a gene: 13. Germline CDR1 SQVTM, CDR2 ANQGSEA. The length of the CDR3 is 16 residues. CDR3 in amino acids: CSVGQGPYPSAGELFF. The CDR3 DNA reads TGCAGCGTTGGACAGGGGCCATACCCCTCGGCCGGGGAGCTGTTTTTT.

The chain carries TRBV7-3 and TRBJ1-6, with 10 nucleotides matching TRBD1. The germline gives CDR1 SGHTA, CDR2 FQGTGA. The J segment lost 9 bases and the V segment lost 1 base, leaving 0 bases of the junction unmatched. The CDR3 is 14 residues long. The CDR3 is CASSLRDRGSPLHF. CDR3 nucleotide sequence: TGTGCCAGCAGCTTAAGGGACAGGGGTTCACCCCTCCACTTT.

The chain uses TRBV2 and TRBJ1-3; D unresolved. The germline V gene encodes CDR1 SNHLY and CDR2 FYNNEI. V was shortened by 11 bases and J by 3 bases, with 14 bases between the two germline ends. The CDR3 covers 13 residues. The chain's CDR3 is CAASPGLGNTIYF. CDR3 sequence (DNA): TGTGCCGCATCCCCGGGCCTTGGAAACACCATATATTTT.

The genes are TRBV5-1 and TRBJ1-2, with D unclear. This CDR3 region has 15 residues. Germline lookup yields CDR1 SGHRS and CDR2 YFSETQ. The V end was cut by 3 bases, the J end by 0 bases, with 12 bases between. In DNA, the CDR3 is TGCGCCAGCAGCTCCCCGTTTACGGCTAACTATGGCTACACCTTC. This translates into CASSSPFTANYGYTF. The full variable domain, in which reference TRBV5-1 and TRBJ1-2 provide the parts outside the CDR3, is KAGVTQTPRYLIKTRGQQVTLSCSPISGHRSVSWYQQTPGQGLQFLFEYFSETQRNKGNFPGRFSGRQFSNSRSEMNVSTLELGDSALYLCASSSPFTANYGYTFGSGTRLTVV.

This clone turned up a few times. The rearrangement uses TRBV6-6 and TRBJ1-5; D uncertain. V was trimmed by 2 bases and J by 1 base, leaving 9 bases between them. CDR3 length equals 15 residues. Germline V gives CDR1 MNHNY, CDR2 SVGAGI (reference sequence). The CDR3 nucleotides are TGTGCCAGCAGTTACCTCCAAGGGAGCAATCAGCCCCAGCATTTT. Amino acid sequence: CASSYLQGSNQPQHF.

The chain couples TRBV29-1 to TRBJ2-1; TRBD2 agrees at 13 bases. V dropped 5 bases and J dropped 2; count of bases not matched to a gene: 6. The CDR3 has 16 amino acids. Germline V gives CDR1 SQVTM, CDR2 ANQGSEA. The CDR3 DNA sequence: TGCAGCGTTAGGACTAGCGGGAGTTCAACCTACAATGAGCAGTTCTTC. It specifies CSVRTSGSSTYNEQFF.

Comments on this clone: In the same sample, other DNA sequences code for this CDR3. The V call is TRBV25-1, the J call TRBJ1-2, with D perhaps matching TRBD1 (6 bases). Germline V lookup: CDR1 MGHDK, CDR2 SYGVNS. Trimming removed 4 bases at V and 4 bases at J, with 16 bases between. CDR3 length: 15 residues. The CDR3 DNA reads as TGTGCCAGCAGTGCGACAGGCGCAACCCTCTATGGCTACACCTTC. It specifies CASSATGATLYGYTF.

This clone was counted a few times. The V call is TRBV30, the J call TRBJ2-3; 10 bases line up with TRBD2. CDR3 length: 15 amino acids. Looked up from germline, CDR1 is GTSNPN and CDR2 is SVGIG (reference sequence). The V gene end was trimmed by 0 bases and the J gene end by 6 bases; junction bases not matched to a gene: 6. The chain's CDR3 is CAWSVSSGSWDTQYF. DNA for the CDR3: TGTGCCTGGAGTGTCTCTAGCGGGAGTTGGGATACGCAGTATTTT.

The chain employs TRBV9 and TRBJ2-3, with TRBD1 matching 7 bases. The ends lost 2 bases at V and 5 bases at J; junction bases unmatched: 5. Germline assignment: CDR1 SGDLS and CDR2 YYNGEE. This CDR3 spans 14 amino acids. The CDR3 DNA sequence: TGTGCCAGCAGCGTTCGACAGGGTCAAGATACGCAGTATTTT. This encodes CASSVRQGQDTQYF.

The CDR3 region has the DNA TGCGCCAGCAGCTTGGCACTAGCGGGAGCCGGGGAGCTGTTTTTT. The encoded protein is CASSLALAGAGELFF. The V call is TRBV5-1, the J call TRBJ2-2; the match to TRBD2 covers 11 bases. The germline CDR1 and CDR2 sequences are SGHRS and YFSETQ. This CDR3 spans 15 amino acids. The ends lost 0 bases at V and 6 bases at J; junction bases unmatched: 1.